This T cell receptor (beta chain) was captured by sequencing in a study of blood T cell repertoires in COVID-19. On the study more broadly: Acute and convalescent COVID-19 samples came from the United States, Italy and Spain. Nucleic acid was either cDNA or gDNA, and it came from T cells, B-cell-depleted T cells, or PBMCs.

Original methodology: Counts of nucleated cells, estimated from reference gene primer amplification, were obtained. Produced via immunoSEQ multiplex PCR; TCRdb's table is partial and in-frame only. V and J calls and clone size are given by that table; D and trimming were obtained from the DNA. The data show roughly 200,000 clones, approximately 78% seen once. Trimming took 0 bases from V and 5 from J; bases not matched to a gene: 13. There are 18 residues in the CDR3. The germline V gene encodes CDR1 SGHRS and CDR2 YFSETQ. V gene TRBV5-1 combines with J gene TRBJ1-4; TRBD1 matches 7 bases. This sequence was found in a woman of 80 years or more with active or convalescent COVID-19. The sequencing sample was made of peripheral blood. Written as DNA, the CDR3 is TGCGCCAGCAGCTTGGGTGGATGGGGGGACAGCTCCAATGAAAAACTGTTTTTT. Residues: CASSLGGWGDSSNEKLFF. The whole variable domain, remainder taken from reference TRBV5-1 and TRBJ1-4, is KAGVTQTPRYLIKTRGQQVTLSCSPISGHRSVSWYQQTPGQGLQFLFEYFSETQRNKGNFPGRFSGRQFSNSRSEMNVSTLELGDSALYLCASSLGGWGDSSNEKLFFGSGTQLSVL.